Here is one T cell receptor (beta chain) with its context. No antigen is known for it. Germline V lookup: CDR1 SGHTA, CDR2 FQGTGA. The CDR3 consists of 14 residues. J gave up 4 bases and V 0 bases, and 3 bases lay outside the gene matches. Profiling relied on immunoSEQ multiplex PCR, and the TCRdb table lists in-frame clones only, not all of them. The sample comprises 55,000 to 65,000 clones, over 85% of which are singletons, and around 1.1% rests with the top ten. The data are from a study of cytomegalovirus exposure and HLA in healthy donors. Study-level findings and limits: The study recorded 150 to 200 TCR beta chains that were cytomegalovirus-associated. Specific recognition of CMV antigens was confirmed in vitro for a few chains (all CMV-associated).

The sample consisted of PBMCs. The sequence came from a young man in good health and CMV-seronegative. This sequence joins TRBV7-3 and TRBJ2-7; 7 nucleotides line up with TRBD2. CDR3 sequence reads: CASSLTGGSYEQYF. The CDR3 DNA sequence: TGTGCCAGCAGCTTAACAGGCGGGAGTTACGAGCAGTACTTC.